This is a list of T cell receptor beta chains from one sample in a study of shared clonotypes between healthy human individuals. Method: immunoSEQ multiplex PCR; TCRdb's copy keeps in-frame clones and lacks some. Here the sample spans about 2 million clones, just under 95% being singletons. Sequenced: naive CD8+ T cells sorted from blood. The receptors derive from a young man in good health. The CDR3 runs from the conserved cysteine through the conserved F or W. D genes are given only for firm matches. Where a row states a size, it is once, few, many or the class of an expanded clone; other rows omit it.

clone_size: NA
d_call: NA
v_call: TRBV29-1
j_call: TRBJ2-1
cdr3_aa: CSDKTDSYNEQFF
cdr3_nt: TGCAGCGATAAGACAGATTCCTACAATGAGCAGTTCTTC

clone_size: NA
d_call: TRBD1
v_call: TRBV27
j_call: TRBJ2-7
cdr3_aa: CASSPETGGAYEQYF
cdr3_nt: TGTGCCAGCAGTCCAGAGACAGGGGGCGCCTACGAGCAGTACTTC

clone_size: NA
d_call: TRBD2
v_call: TRBV2
j_call: TRBJ2-3
cdr3_aa: CASTREPSTDTQYF
cdr3_nt: TGTGCCAGCACGCGGGAGCCGAGCACAGATACGCAGTATTTT

clone_size: NA
d_call: TRBD2
v_call: TRBV14
j_call: TRBJ2-5
cdr3_aa: CASSHIAGGGETQYF
cdr3_nt: TGTGCCAGCAGCCATATAGCGGGAGGAGGAGAGACCCAGTACTTC

clone_size: NA
d_call: NA
v_call: TRBV6-5
j_call: TRBJ2-7
cdr3_aa: CASRWTGEAYEQYF
cdr3_nt: TGTGCCAGCAGGTGGACCGGGGAAGCCTACGAGCAGTACTTC

clone_size: NA
d_call: NA
v_call: TRBV13
j_call: TRBJ2-1
cdr3_aa: CASRSREHNEQFF
cdr3_nt: TGTGCCAGCAGGTCCAGGGAGCACAATGAGCAGTTCTTC

clone_size: NA
d_call: TRBD1
v_call: TRBV6-1
j_call: TRBJ1-2
cdr3_aa: CASSGQGKDYGYTF
cdr3_nt: TGTGCCAGCAGTGGACAGGGGAAGGACTATGGCTACACCTTC

clone_size: few
d_call: NA
v_call: TRBV2
j_call: TRBJ2-7
cdr3_aa: CASAEGVSYEQYF
cdr3_nt: TGTGCCAGCGCGGAAGGGGTGTCCTACGAGCAGTACTTC

clone_size: NA
d_call: NA
v_call: TRBV6-5
j_call: TRBJ2-2
cdr3_aa: CASSYSSDLPRFF
cdr3_nt: TGTGCCAGCAGTTACTCGTCGGACTTGCCCAGGTTTTTT

clone_size: NA
d_call: NA
v_call: TRBV10-3
j_call: TRBJ2-2
cdr3_aa: CAISESPGISSGELFF
cdr3_nt: TGTGCCATCAGTGAGTCTCCGGGGATCTCATCCGGGGAGCTGTTTTTT

clone_size: NA
d_call: NA
v_call: TRBV6-5
j_call: TRBJ1-1
cdr3_aa: CASSYQGRATEAFF
cdr3_nt: TGTGCCAGCAGTTACCAGGGGCGGGCAACTGAAGCTTTCTTT

clone_size: NA
d_call: TRBD2
v_call: TRBV29-1
j_call: TRBJ2-7
cdr3_aa: CSVAGLAGGYEQYF
cdr3_nt: TGCAGCGTCGCAGGACTAGCGGGAGGTTACGAGCAGTACTTC

clone_size: once
d_call: NA
v_call: TRBV28
j_call: TRBJ1-2
cdr3_aa: CASSPRDTVNYGYTF
cdr3_nt: TGTGCCAGCAGTCCCCGGGACACCGTGAACTATGGCTACACCTTC

clone_size: NA
d_call: NA
v_call: TRBV7-9
j_call: TRBJ2-1
cdr3_aa: CASSFSGNEQFF
cdr3_nt: TGTGCCAGCAGCTTTTCGGGGAATGAGCAGTTCTTC

clone_size: NA
d_call: NA
v_call: TRBV19
j_call: TRBJ1-1
cdr3_aa: CASSPYLGADSNTEAFF
cdr3_nt: TGTGCCAGTAGTCCCTATTTAGGCGCTGATTCGAACACTGAAGCTTTCTTT

clone_size: few
d_call: NA
v_call: TRBV27
j_call: TRBJ2-7
cdr3_aa: CASRRGYEQYF
cdr3_nt: TGTGCCAGCAGACGTGGCTACGAGCAGTACTTC

clone_size: NA
d_call: NA
v_call: TRBV9
j_call: TRBJ1-1
cdr3_aa: CASSGSGTANTEAFF
cdr3_nt: TGTGCCAGCAGCGGATCCGGGACGGCCAACACTGAAGCTTTCTTT

clone_size: NA
d_call: NA
v_call: TRBV27
j_call: TRBJ2-1
cdr3_aa: CASSLGAINEQFF
cdr3_nt: TGTGCCAGCAGTTTAGGGGCCATCAATGAGCAGTTCTTC

clone_size: NA
d_call: NA
v_call: TRBV6-5
j_call: TRBJ1-1
cdr3_aa: CASRPQAYTEAFF
cdr3_nt: TGTGCCAGCAGACCCCAGGCCTACACTGAAGCTTTCTTT

clone_size: NA
d_call: TRBD2
v_call: TRBV7-9
j_call: TRBJ2-1
cdr3_aa: CASSPRGVNYNEQFF
cdr3_nt: TGTGCCAGCAGCCCCCGGGGGGTCAACTACAATGAGCAGTTCTTC

clone_size: NA
d_call: NA
v_call: TRBV9
j_call: TRBJ2-5
cdr3_aa: CASSVGDLETQYF
cdr3_nt: TGTGCCAGCAGCGTAGGGGACCTGGAGACCCAGTACTTC

clone_size: NA
d_call: TRBD1
v_call: TRBV5-1
j_call: TRBJ2-7
cdr3_aa: CASSAQTGLNYEQYF
cdr3_nt: TGCGCCAGCAGCGCCCAGACAGGGCTTAATTACGAGCAGTACTTC

clone_size: once
d_call: NA
v_call: TRBV27
j_call: TRBJ2-7
cdr3_aa: CASSFLGPLGEQYF
cdr3_nt: TGTGCCAGCAGTTTCCTCGGACCTCTGGGCGAGCAGTACTTC

clone_size: NA
d_call: NA
v_call: TRBV12-5
j_call: TRBJ2-2
cdr3_aa: CASGFWGNTGELFF
cdr3_nt: TGTGCTAGTGGTTTCTGGGGGAACACCGGGGAGCTGTTTTTT

clone_size: NA
d_call: NA
v_call: TRBV18
j_call: TRBJ1-2
cdr3_aa: CASSPDRGSQANYGYTF
cdr3_nt: TGTGCCAGCTCACCAGATCGTGGCAGCCAAGCTAACTATGGCTACACCTTC

clone_size: NA
d_call: NA
v_call: TRBV28
j_call: TRBJ1-4
cdr3_aa: CASAGEKLFF
cdr3_nt: TGTGCCAGCGCAGGTGAAAAACTGTTTTTT

clone_size: NA
d_call: TRBD1
v_call: TRBV5-6
j_call: TRBJ2-7
cdr3_aa: CASSLEQGYEQYF
cdr3_nt: TGTGCCAGCAGCTTGGAACAGGGGTACGAGCAGTACTTC

clone_size: once
d_call: NA
v_call: TRBV11-2
j_call: TRBJ2-5
cdr3_aa: CASSLSPETQYF
cdr3_nt: TGTGCCAGCAGCTTATCCCCCGAGACCCAGTACTTC

clone_size: NA
d_call: NA
v_call: TRBV13
j_call: TRBJ2-7
cdr3_aa: CASSFGGPGTYEQYF
cdr3_nt: TGTGCCAGCAGCTTCGGGGGTCCAGGAACCTACGAGCAGTACTTC

clone_size: NA
d_call: NA
v_call: TRBV5-1
j_call: TRBJ2-7
cdr3_aa: CASSLQPDQGTYEQYF
cdr3_nt: TGCGCCAGCAGCTTGCAACCGGATCAAGGGACATACGAGCAGTACTTC

clone_size: NA
d_call: NA
v_call: TRBV6-6
j_call: TRBJ2-1
cdr3_aa: CASSPLAGGYNEQFF
cdr3_nt: TGTGCCAGCAGTCCCCTGGCGGGCGGCTACAATGAGCAGTTCTTC

clone_size: NA
d_call: NA
v_call: TRBV29-1
j_call: TRBJ2-1
cdr3_aa: CSVEGGPTYNEQFF
cdr3_nt: TGCAGCGTTGAGGGGGGACCGACCTACAATGAGCAGTTCTTC

clone_size: NA
d_call: NA
v_call: TRBV29-1
j_call: TRBJ2-7
cdr3_aa: CSVSNGFREVGYEQYF
cdr3_nt: TGCAGCGTTTCCAACGGTTTCAGGGAAGTAGGCTACGAGCAGTACTTC

clone_size: NA
d_call: NA
v_call: TRBV7-9
j_call: TRBJ2-7
cdr3_aa: CASSLGVEQYF
cdr3_nt: TGTGCCAGCAGCCTAGGGGTGGAGCAGTACTTC

clone_size: NA
d_call: NA
v_call: TRBV30
j_call: TRBJ1-1
cdr3_aa: CAWGRNTEAFF
cdr3_nt: TGTGCCTGGGGGCGGAACACTGAAGCTTTCTTT

clone_size: NA
d_call: TRBD2
v_call: TRBV5-6
j_call: TRBJ2-5
cdr3_aa: CASSPQTSGSFETQYF
cdr3_nt: TGTGCCAGCAGCCCACAGACTAGCGGGAGTTTTGAGACCCAGTACTTC

clone_size: once
d_call: NA
v_call: TRBV6-1
j_call: TRBJ1-5
cdr3_aa: CASSVSKVNQPQHF
cdr3_nt: TGTGCCAGCAGTGTAAGCAAGGTCAATCAGCCCCAGCATTTT

clone_size: NA
d_call: NA
v_call: TRBV9
j_call: TRBJ1-2
cdr3_aa: CASSVSVGTYGYTF
cdr3_nt: TGTGCCAGCAGCGTGAGCGTAGGGACCTATGGCTACACCTTC

clone_size: NA
d_call: TRBD2
v_call: TRBV5-1
j_call: TRBJ2-7
cdr3_aa: CASSLDSLAGGFSYEQYF
cdr3_nt: TGCGCCAGCAGCTTGGATAGTCTAGCGGGGGGTTTTTCCTACGAGCAGTACTTC

clone_size: NA
d_call: NA
v_call: TRBV28
j_call: TRBJ2-7
cdr3_aa: CASRNTYSYEQYF
cdr3_nt: TGTGCCAGCAGAAACACCTACTCCTACGAGCAGTACTTC

clone_size: NA
d_call: NA
v_call: TRBV5-4
j_call: TRBJ1-2
cdr3_aa: CASSLEEGVNGYTF
cdr3_nt: TGTGCCAGCAGCTTGGAGGAAGGGGTGAATGGCTACACCTTC

clone_size: NA
d_call: NA
v_call: TRBV13
j_call: TRBJ2-5
cdr3_aa: CASSQAGVLETQYF
cdr3_nt: TGTGCCAGCAGCCAAGCAGGGGTTTTGGAGACCCAGTACTTC

clone_size: NA
d_call: NA
v_call: TRBV5-1
j_call: TRBJ2-3
cdr3_aa: CASSLEPGSDTQYF
cdr3_nt: TGCGCCAGCAGCTTGGAGCCAGGTTCGGATACGCAGTATTTT

clone_size: NA
d_call: NA
v_call: TRBV6-1
j_call: TRBJ2-7
cdr3_aa: CASSVAGLTYEQYF
cdr3_nt: TGTGCCAGCAGTGTGGCAGGGCTAACCTACGAGCAGTACTTC

clone_size: once
d_call: NA
v_call: TRBV5-5
j_call: TRBJ2-7
cdr3_aa: CASSLLGGRYEQYF
cdr3_nt: TGTGCCAGCAGCTTATTGGGGGGTCGATACGAGCAGTACTTC

clone_size: NA
d_call: TRBD1
v_call: TRBV2
j_call: TRBJ2-7
cdr3_aa: CASTAQGAYEQYF
cdr3_nt: TGTGCCAGCACCGCCCAGGGGGCCTACGAGCAGTACTTC